Following are 6 T cell receptor beta chains from one sample sequenced in a study of cytomegalovirus exposure and HLA in healthy donors. With 60 Vbeta and 13 Jbeta primers, the PCR was carried out. The assay was immunoSEQ multiplex PCR, and TCRdb's table has in-frame clones only and misses some. This sample has 210,000 or so clones, with approximately 83% found just once. Input material: PBMCs. Receptor source: a woman aged 50 to 60 in good health and CMV-seropositive.

The chain employs TRBV4-1 and TRBJ1-3; 8 nucleotides line up with TRBD1. The germline CDR1 and CDR2 sequences are MGHRA and YSYEKL. The CDR3 is 16 residues long. V shed 1 base, J shed 3 bases, and the junction held 5 bases outside the gene matches. This CDR3 reads CASSQVDRGFGNTIYF. The CDR3 DNA follows: TGCGCCAGCAGCCAAGTTGACAGGGGTTTTGGAAACACCATATATTTT.

This clone occurred a few times. The chain uses TRBV27 and TRBJ1-2, with TRBD1 matching over 8 bases. Germline V gives CDR1 MNHEY, CDR2 SMNVEV (reference sequence). This CDR3 contains 14 residues. V was clipped by 6 bases and J by 8 bases; unmatched bases: 11. The CDR3 spells CASSRQGRNVGYTF. CDR3 DNA: TGTGCCAGCAGCAGACAGGGGCGGAACGTGGGCTACACCTTC.

Concerning this clone itself: The sample has other DNA sequences that encode this CDR3 too. The chain carries TRBV5-1 and TRBJ1-4; TRBD1 matches at 9 bases. From germline, CDR1 is SGHRS and CDR2 YFSETQ. Trimming took 0 bases from V and 7 from J; bases not matched to a gene: 1. The CDR3 is 14 amino acids. CDR3 bases: TGCGCCAGCAGCTTGGGACAGGGGGGTGAAAAACTGTTTTTT. This sequence encodes CASSLGQGGEKLFF.

There are a few counts of this clone. In DNA form, the CDR3 reads TGTGCCAGCAGCGTTGCGGGGGAGTCCTACAATGAGCAGTTCTTC. Protein product: CASSVAGESYNEQFF. The V call is TRBV9, the J call TRBJ2-1, with TRBD2 matching 7 bases. Germline CDR1 is SGDLS and CDR2 is YYNGEE. J gave up 1 base and V 2 bases, and 3 bases lay outside the gene matches. This CDR3 contains 15 residues. The whole variable domain, filled in from reference TRBV9 and TRBJ2-1, reads DSGVTQTPKHLITATGQRVTLRCSPRSGDLSVYWYQQSLDQGLQFLIQYYNGEERAKGNILERFSAQQFPDLHSELNLSSLELGDSALYFCASSVAGESYNEQFFGPGTRLTVL.

This clone appeared a single time. The chain combines TRBV10-1 with TRBJ2-7; D is ambiguous. Trimming removed 0 bases from V and 4 bases from J, with 16 bases in between. CDR3 size: 16 residues. Germline CDR1 and CDR2: WNHNN and SYGVQD (reference sequence). CDR3 in amino acids: CASSESTRRRMYEQYF. The CDR3, as DNA: TGCGCCAGCAGTGAGTCGACTCGGCGACGGATGTACGAGCAGTACTTC.

This chain links TRBV6-5 with TRBJ1-1; 7 bases align to TRBD1. J gave up 6 bases and V 6 bases, and 13 bases lay outside the gene matches. Germline V CDR1 and CDR2: MNHEY, SVGAGI. The CDR3 sequence is 15 residues long. The CDR3 protein is CASRDPGQPPAEAFF. CDR3 nucleotides: TGTGCCAGCAGGGACCCGGGACAGCCTCCGGCTGAAGCTTTCTTT.